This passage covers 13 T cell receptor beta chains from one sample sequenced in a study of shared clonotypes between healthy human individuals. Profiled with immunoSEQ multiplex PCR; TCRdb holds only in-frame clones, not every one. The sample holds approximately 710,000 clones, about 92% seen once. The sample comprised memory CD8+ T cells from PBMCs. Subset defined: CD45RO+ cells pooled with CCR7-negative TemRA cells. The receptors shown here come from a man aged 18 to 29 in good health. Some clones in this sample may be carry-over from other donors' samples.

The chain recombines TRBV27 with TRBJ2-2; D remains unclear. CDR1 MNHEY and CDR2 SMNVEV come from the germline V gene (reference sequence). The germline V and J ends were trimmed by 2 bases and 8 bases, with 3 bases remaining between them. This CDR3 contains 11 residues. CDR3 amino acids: CASSLRGELFF. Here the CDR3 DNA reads TGTGCCAGCAGTTTAAGAGGGGAGCTGTTTTTT.

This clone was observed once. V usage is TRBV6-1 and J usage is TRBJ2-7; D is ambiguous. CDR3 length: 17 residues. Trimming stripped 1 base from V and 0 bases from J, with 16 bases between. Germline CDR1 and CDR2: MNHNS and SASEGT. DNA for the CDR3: TGTGCCAGCAGTGAAGGATTCTGGGCGACCGGCTCCTACGAGCAGTACTTC. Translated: CASSEGFWATGSYEQYF.

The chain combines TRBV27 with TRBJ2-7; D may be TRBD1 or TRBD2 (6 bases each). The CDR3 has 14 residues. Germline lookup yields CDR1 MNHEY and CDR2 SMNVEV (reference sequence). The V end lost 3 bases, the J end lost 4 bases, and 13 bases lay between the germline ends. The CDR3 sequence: CASSFSTGTYEQYF. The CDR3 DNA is TGTGCCAGCAGTTTTAGTACAGGGACTTACGAGCAGTACTTC.

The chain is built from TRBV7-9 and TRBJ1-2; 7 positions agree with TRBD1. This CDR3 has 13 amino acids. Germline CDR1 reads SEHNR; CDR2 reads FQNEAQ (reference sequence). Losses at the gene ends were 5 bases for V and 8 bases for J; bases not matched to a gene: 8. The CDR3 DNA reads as TGTGCCAGCAGCCCGGGACAGTCGGGAGGCTACACCTTC. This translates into CASSPGQSGGYTF.

The CDR3 loop reads CASSVRDRADEQYF. Written as DNA, the CDR3 is TGTGCCAGCAGCGTACGGGACAGGGCAGACGAGCAGTACTTC. V and J are TRBV9 and TRBJ2-7; 9 bases line up with TRBD1. The CDR3 spans 14 residues. The V segment lost 1 base and the J segment 5 bases; nucleotides outside the gene matches: 4. The germline gives CDR1 SGDLS, CDR2 YYNGEE.

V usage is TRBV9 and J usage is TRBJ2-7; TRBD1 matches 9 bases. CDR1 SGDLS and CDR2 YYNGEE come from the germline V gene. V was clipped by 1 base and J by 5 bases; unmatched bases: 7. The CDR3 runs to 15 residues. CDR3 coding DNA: TGTGCCAGCAGCGTATCCGGGACAGGGATCGACGAGCAGTACTTC. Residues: CASSVSGTGIDEQYF.

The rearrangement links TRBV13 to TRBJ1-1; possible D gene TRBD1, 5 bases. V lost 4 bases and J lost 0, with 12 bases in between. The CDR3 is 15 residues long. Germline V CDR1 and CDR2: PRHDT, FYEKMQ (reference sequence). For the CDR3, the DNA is TGTGCCAGCAGCTCCTCAGGGCTATTGAACACTGAAGCTTTCTTT. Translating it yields CASSSSGLLNTEAFF.

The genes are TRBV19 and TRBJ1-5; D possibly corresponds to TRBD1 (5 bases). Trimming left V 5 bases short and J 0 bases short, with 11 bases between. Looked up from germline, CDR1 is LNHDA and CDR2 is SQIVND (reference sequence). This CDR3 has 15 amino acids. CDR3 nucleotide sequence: TGTGCCAGTAGTCTAGGGGATTATAGCAATCAGCCCCAGCATTTT. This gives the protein CASSLGDYSNQPQHF.

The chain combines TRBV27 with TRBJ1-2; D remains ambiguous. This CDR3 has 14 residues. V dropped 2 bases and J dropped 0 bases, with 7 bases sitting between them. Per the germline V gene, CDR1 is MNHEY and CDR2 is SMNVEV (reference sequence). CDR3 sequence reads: CASSLSPANYGYTF. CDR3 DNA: TGTGCCAGCAGTTTAAGTCCAGCTAACTATGGCTACACCTTC.

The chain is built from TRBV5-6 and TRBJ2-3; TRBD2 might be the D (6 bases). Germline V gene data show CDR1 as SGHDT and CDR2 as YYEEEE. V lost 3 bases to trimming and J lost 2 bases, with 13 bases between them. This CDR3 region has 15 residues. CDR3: CASSWGGGYTDTQYF. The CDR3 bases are TGTGCCAGCAGCTGGGGAGGAGGGTACACAGATACGCAGTATTTT.

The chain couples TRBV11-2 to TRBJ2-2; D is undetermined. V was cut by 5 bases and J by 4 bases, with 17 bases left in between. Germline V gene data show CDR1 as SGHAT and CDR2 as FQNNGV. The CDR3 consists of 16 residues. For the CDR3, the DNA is TGTGCCAGCAGCCCTAAAAGAAGTCCTGCCACCGGGGAGCTGTTTTTT. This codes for CASSPKRSPATGELFF.

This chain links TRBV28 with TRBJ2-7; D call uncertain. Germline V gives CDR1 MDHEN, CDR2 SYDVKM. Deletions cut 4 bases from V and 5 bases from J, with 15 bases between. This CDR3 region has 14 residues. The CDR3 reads CASSSMIWANEQYF. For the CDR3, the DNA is TGTGCCAGCAGTTCCATGATATGGGCAAACGAGCAGTACTTC.

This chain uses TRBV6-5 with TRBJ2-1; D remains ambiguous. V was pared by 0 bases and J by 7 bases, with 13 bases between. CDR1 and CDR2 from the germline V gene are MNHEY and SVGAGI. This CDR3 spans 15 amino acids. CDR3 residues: CASSYSLPSLNEQFF. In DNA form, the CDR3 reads TGTGCCAGCAGTTACTCCCTCCCCAGCCTTAATGAGCAGTTCTTC.